This T cell receptor (beta chain) was sequenced in a study of cytomegalovirus exposure and HLA in healthy donors. Note on this clone: Its target is not known.

Study-level findings and limits: There were some public TCRs occurring in many donors, but most TCR sequences were rare.

The CDR3 consists of 11 residues. Per the germline V gene, CDR1 is SGHNT and CDR2 is YYREEE (reference sequence). V lost 2 bases and J lost 5, with 2 bases in between. A roughly 120-subject validation cohort, separate from the approximately 610-subject first cohort, supplied the donors. TCRdb keeps only in-frame clones here, not all; method: immunoSEQ multiplex PCR. The data show 120,000 to 150,000 clones, around 86% seen once. The clonotype was recovered from a man between 18 and 35 years old in good health and CMV-seropositive. The gene calls are TRBV5-4 and TRBJ2-1; D gene unclear. Source material: PBMCs. Here the CDR3 reads CASSFNNEQFF. The CDR3 DNA sequence: TGTGCCAGCAGCTTTAACAATGAGCAGTTCTTC. Full variable domain (rest looked up from reference TRBV5-4 and TRBJ2-1): ETGVTQSPTHLIKTRGQQVTLRCSSQSGHNTVSWYQQALGQGPQFIFQYYREEENGRGNFPPRFSGLQFPNYSSELNVNALELDDSALYLCASSFNNEQFFGPGTRLTVL.